Listed here is a single T cell receptor (beta chain). The record originates from a study of blood T cell repertoires in COVID-19. Authors' methods: Scientists estimated how many nucleated cells there were by amplifying reference gene primers. The table came from immunoSEQ multiplex PCR; TCRdb's copy has only in-frame clones and leaves some out. V and J calls and clone size follow that table, whereas D and trimming were derived from the DNA. The sample shows over 200,000 clones, roughly 81% of them seen only once. The CDR3 covers 15 residues. V was pared by 3 bases and J by 7 bases, with 15 bases between. Germline V gene sequence: CDR1 SEHNR, CDR2 FQNEAQ (reference sequence).

V gene TRBV7-9 combines with J gene TRBJ1-4; maybe TRBD1 (5 bases). The clonotype comes from a woman in her fifties or sixties with active or convalescent COVID-19. The source material was peripheral blood. The CDR3: CASSFFTGGGEKLFF. Here the CDR3 DNA reads TGTGCCAGCAGCTTTTTCACAGGCGGGGGTGAAAAACTGTTTTTT.